This T cell receptor (beta chain) was observed in a study of shared clonotypes between healthy human individuals. Overall study findings and caveats: A limitation of the genetic and exposure-history diversity represented arose from few donors.

As concerns this clone: As yet, its antigen is unknown. This specimen includes other DNA sequences encoding the same CDR3.

Trimming shortened V by 5 bases and J by 4 bases, and 11 bases separated the two germline ends. CDR1 and CDR2 from the germline V gene are SGHTA and FQGTGA. This CDR3 has 13 residues. Sorted-subset replicate PCR reactions were performed with about 200 ng DNA, corresponding to roughly 31,000 T cell genomes. Here immunoSEQ multiplex PCR was the method, and the copy in TCRdb shows in-frame clones only, minus some. The sample includes over a million clones, roughly 95% of them seen just once. The sample consisted of naive CD4+ T cells sorted from blood. Indicated subset: CD45RA+ positively selected. The V call is TRBV7-3, the J call TRBJ1-2, with D tentatively TRBD1 (6 bases). This TCR came from a young man in good health. CDR3 residues: CASSVTGTYGYTF. The CDR3 DNA sequence: TGTGCCAGCAGCGTTACAGGGACCTATGGCTACACCTTC.